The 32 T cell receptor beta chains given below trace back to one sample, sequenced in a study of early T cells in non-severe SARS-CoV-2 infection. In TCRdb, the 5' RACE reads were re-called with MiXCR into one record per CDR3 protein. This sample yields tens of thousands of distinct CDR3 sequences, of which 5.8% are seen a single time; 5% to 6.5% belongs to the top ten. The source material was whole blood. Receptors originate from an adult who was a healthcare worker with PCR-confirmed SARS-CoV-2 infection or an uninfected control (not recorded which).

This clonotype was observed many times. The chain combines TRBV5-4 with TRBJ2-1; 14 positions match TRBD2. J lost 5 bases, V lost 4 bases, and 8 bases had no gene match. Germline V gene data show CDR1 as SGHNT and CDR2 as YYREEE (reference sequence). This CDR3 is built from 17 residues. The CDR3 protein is CASSPRLAGGFDNEQFF. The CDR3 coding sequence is TGTGCCAGCAGCCCCCGACTAGCGGGAGGGTTTGACAATGAGCAGTTCTTC.

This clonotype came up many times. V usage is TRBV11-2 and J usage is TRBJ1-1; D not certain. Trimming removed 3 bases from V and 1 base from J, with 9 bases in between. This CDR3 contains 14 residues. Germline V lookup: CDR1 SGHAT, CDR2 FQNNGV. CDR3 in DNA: TGTGCCAGCAGCTTGAGACGGCGGAACACTGAAGCTTTCTTT. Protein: CASSLRRRNTEAFF. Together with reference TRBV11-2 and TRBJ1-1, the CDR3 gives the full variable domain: EAGVAQSPRYKIIEKRQSVAFWCNPISGHATLYWYQQILGQGPKLLIQFQNNGVVDDSQLPKDRFSAERLKGVDSTLKIQPAKLEDSAVYLCASSLRRRNTEAFFGQGTRLTVV.

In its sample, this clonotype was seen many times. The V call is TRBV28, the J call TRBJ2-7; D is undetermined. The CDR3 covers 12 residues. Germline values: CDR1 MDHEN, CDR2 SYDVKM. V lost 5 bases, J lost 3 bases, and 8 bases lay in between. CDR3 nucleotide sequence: TGTGCCAGCAGTCTGTTGGACTACGAGCAGTACTTC. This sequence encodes CASSLLDYEQYF.

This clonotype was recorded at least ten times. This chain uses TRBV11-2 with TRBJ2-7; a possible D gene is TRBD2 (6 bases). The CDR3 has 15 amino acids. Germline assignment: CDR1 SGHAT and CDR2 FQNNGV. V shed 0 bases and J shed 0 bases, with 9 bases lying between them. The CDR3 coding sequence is TGTGCCAGCAGCTTAGAAGGCGGGGACTCCTACGAGCAGTACTTC. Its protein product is CASSLEGGDSYEQYF. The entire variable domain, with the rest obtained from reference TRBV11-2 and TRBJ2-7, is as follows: EAGVAQSPRYKIIEKRQSVAFWCNPISGHATLYWYQQILGQGPKLLIQFQNNGVVDDSQLPKDRFSAERLKGVDSTLKIQPAKLEDSAVYLCASSLEGGDSYEQYFGPGTRLTVT.

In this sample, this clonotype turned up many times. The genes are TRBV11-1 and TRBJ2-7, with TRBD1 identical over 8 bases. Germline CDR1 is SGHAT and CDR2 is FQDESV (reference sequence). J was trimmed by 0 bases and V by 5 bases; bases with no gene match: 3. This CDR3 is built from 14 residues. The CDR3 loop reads CASSVGQASYEQYF. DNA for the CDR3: TGTGCCAGCAGCGTGGGACAGGCCTCCTACGAGCAGTACTTC.

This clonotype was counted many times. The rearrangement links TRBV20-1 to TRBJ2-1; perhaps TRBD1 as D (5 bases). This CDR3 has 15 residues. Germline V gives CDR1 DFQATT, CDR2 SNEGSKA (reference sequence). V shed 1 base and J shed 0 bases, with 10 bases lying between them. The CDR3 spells CSARGTYSSYNEQFF. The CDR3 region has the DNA TGCAGTGCTAGAGGGACATATAGCTCCTACAATGAGCAGTTCTTC.

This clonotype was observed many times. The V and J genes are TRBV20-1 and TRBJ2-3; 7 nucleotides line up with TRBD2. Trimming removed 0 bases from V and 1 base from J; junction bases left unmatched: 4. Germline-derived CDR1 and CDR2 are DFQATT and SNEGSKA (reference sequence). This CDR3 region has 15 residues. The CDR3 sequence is CSARDPTSGTDTQYF. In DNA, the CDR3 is TGCAGTGCTAGAGACCCAACTAGCGGCACAGATACGCAGTATTTT.

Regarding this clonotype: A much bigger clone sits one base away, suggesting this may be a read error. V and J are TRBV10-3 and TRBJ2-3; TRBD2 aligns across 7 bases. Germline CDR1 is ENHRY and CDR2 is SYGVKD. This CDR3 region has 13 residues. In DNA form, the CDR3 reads TGTGCCAGCGCCCGGGAGGAAGCAAATACGAAGTATTTT. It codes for CASAREEANTKYF.

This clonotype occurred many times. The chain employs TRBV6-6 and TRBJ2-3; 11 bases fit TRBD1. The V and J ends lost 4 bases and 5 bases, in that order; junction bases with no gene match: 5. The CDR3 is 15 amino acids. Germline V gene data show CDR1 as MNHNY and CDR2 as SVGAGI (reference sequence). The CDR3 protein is CASSSGQGAKDTQYF. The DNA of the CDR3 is TGTGCCAGCAGTTCCGGACAGGGGGCAAAAGATACGCAGTATTTT.

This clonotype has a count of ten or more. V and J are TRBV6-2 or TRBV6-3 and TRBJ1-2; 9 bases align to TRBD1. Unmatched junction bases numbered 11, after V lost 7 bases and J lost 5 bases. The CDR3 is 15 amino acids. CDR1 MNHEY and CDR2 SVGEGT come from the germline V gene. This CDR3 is CASIPNAGTGYGYTF. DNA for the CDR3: TGTGCCAGCATCCCGAACGCTGGGACAGGGTATGGCTACACCTTC.

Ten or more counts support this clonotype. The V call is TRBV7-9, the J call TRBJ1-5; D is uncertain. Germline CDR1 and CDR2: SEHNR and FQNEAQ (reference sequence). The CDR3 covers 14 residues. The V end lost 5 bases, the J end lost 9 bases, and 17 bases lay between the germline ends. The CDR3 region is CASSGTSVSWPQHF. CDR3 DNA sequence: TGTGCCAGCAGCGGCACGTCAGTTTCGTGGCCCCAGCATTTT. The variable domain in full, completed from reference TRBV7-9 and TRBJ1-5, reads DTGVSQNPRHKITKRGQNVTFRCDPISEHNRLYWYRQTLGQGPEFLTYFQNEAQLEKSRLLSDRFSAERPKGSFSTLEIQRTEQGDSAMYLCASSGTSVSWPQHFGDGTRLSIL.

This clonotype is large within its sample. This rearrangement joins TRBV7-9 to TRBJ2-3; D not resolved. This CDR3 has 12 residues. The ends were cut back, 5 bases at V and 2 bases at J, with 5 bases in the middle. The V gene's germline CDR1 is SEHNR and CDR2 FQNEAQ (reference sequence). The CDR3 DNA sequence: TGTGCCAGCAGCCCTGACACAGATACGCAGTATTTT. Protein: CASSPDTDTQYF.

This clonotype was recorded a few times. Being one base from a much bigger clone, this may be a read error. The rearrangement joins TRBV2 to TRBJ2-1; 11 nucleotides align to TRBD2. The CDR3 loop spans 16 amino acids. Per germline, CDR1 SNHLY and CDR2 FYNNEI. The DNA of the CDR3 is TGTGTCAGCAGCGAGTCGCTAGCGGGAGGTTTATATGAGCAGTTCTTC. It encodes CVSSESLAGGLYEQFF. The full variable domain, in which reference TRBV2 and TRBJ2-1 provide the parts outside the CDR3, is EPEVTQTPSHQVTQMGQEVILRCVPISNHLYFYWYRQILGQKVEFLVSFYNNEISEKSEIFDDQFSVERPDGSNFTLKIRSTKLEDSAMYFCVSSESLAGGLYEQFFGPGTRLTVL.

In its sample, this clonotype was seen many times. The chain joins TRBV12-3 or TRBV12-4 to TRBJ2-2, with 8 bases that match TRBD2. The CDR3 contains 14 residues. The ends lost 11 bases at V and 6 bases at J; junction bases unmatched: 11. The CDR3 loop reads CALRGLAEAGELFF. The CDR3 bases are TGTGCCCTAAGAGGACTAGCCGAGGCCGGGGAGCTGTTTTTT.

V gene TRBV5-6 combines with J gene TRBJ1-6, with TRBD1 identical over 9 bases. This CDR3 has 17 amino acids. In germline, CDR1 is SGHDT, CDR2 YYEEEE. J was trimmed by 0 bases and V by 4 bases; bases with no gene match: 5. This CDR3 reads CASSGGTGSSYNSPLHF. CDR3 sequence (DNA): TGTGCCAGCAGCGGGGGGACAGGGAGCTCCTATAATTCACCCCTCCACTTT.

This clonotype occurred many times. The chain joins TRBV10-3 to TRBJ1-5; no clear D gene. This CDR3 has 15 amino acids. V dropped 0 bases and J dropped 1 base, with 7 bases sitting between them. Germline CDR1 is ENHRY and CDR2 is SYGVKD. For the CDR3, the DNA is TGTGCCATCAGTGAGTCCCAAGCAAGCAATCAGCCCCAGCATTTT. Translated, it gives CAISESQASNQPQHF.

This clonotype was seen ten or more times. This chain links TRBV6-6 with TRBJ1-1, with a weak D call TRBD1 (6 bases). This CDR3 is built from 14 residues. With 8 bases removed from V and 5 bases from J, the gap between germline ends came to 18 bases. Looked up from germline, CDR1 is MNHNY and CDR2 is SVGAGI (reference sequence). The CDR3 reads CASHPGTSQTEAFF. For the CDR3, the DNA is TGTGCCAGCCACCCCGGGACATCTCAGACTGAAGCTTTCTTT.

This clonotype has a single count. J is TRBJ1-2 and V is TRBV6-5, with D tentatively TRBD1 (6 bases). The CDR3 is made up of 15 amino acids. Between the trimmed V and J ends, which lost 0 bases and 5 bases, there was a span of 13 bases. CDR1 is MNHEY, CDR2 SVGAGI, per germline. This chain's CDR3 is CASSYSFPQGYGYTF. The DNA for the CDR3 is TGTGCCAGCAGTTACTCGTTTCCACAGGGATATGGCTACACCTTC.

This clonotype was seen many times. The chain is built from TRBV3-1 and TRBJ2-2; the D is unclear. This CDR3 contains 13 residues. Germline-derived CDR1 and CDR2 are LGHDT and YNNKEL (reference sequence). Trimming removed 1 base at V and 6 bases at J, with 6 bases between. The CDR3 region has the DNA TGTGCCAGCAGCCAAGGCGTCTCCGGGGAGCTGTTTTTT. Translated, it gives CASSQGVSGELFF.

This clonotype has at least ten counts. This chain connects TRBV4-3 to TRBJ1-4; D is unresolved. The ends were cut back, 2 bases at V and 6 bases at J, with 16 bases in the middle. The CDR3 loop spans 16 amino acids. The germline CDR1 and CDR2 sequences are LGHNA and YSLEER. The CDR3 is CASSQRTGYEDEKLFF. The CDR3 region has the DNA TGCGCCAGCAGCCAACGGACGGGGTATGAGGATGAAAAACTGTTTTTT.

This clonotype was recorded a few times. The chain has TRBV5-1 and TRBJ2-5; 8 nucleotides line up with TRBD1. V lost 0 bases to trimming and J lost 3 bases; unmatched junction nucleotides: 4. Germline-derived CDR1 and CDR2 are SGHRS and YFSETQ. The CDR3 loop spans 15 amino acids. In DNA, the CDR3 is TGCGCCAGCAGCTTGGACCAGGGGGCAAAAGAGACCCAGTACTTC. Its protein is CASSLDQGAKETQYF. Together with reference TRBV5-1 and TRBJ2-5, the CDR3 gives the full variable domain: KAGVTQTPRYLIKTRGQQVTLSCSPISGHRSVSWYQQTPGQGLQFLFEYFSETQRNKGNFPGRFSGRQFSNSRSEMNVSTLELGDSALYLCASSLDQGAKETQYFGPGTRLLVL.

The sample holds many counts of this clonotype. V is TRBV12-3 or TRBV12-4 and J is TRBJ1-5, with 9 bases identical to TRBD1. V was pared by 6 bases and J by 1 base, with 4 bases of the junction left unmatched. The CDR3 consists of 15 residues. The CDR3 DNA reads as TGTGCCAGCAGATTACAGGGGGCAAGCAATCAGCCCCAGCATTTT. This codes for CASRLQGASNQPQHF.

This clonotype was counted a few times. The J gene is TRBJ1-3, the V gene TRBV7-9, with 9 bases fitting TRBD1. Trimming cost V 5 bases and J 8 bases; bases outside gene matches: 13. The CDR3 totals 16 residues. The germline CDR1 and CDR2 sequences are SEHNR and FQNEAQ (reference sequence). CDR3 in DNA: TGTGCCAGCAGCAACCGGCTTACAGGGGGCGTCGACACCATATATTTT. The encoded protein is CASSNRLTGGVDTIYF.

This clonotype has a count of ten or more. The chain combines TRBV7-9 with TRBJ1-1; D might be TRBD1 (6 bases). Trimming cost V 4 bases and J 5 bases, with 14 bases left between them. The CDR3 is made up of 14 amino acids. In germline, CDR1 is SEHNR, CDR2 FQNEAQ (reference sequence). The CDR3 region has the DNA TGTGCCAGCAGCTCTTACAGGGTTAGGACTGAAGCTTTCTTT. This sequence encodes CASSSYRVRTEAFF.

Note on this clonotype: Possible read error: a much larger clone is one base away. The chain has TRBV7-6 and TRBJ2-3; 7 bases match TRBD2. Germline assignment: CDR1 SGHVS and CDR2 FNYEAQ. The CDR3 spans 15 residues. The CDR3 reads CVSSSVAGSTDTQYF. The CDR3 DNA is TGTGTCAGCAGCTCCGTAGCGGGTAGCACAGATACGCAGTATTTT.

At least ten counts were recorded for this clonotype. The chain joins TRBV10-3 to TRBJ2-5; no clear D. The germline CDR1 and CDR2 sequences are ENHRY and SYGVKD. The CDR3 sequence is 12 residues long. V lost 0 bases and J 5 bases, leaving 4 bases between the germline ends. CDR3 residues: CAISESGETQYF. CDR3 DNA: TGTGCCATCAGTGAGTCTGGGGAGACCCAGTACTTC.

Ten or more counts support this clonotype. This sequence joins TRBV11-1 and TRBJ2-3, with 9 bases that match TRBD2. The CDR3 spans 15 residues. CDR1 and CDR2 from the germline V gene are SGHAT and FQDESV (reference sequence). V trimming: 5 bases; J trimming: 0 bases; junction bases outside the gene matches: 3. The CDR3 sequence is CASSVLAGSTDTQYF. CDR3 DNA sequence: TGTGCCAGCAGCGTCCTAGCGGGGAGCACAGATACGCAGTATTTT. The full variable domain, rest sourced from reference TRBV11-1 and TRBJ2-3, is EAEVAQSPRYKITEKSQAVAFWCDPISGHATLYWYRQILGQGPELLVQFQDESVVDDSQLPKDRFSAERLKGVDSTLKIQPAELGDSAMYLCASSVLAGSTDTQYFGPGTRLTVL.

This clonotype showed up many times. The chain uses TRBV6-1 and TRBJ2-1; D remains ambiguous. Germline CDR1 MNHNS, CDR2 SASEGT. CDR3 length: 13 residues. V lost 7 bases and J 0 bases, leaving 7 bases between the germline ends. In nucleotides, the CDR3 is TGTGCCAGCAAGGCCAGCTCCTACAATGAGCAGTTCTTC. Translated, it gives CASKASSYNEQFF.

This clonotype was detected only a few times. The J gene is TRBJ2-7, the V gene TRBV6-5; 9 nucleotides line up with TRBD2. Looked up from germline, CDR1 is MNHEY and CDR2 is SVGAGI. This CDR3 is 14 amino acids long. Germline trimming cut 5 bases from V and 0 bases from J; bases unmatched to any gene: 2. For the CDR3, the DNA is TGTGCCAGCAGTAAAGCGGGAGGCTCCTACGAGCAGTACTTC. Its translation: CASSKAGGSYEQYF.

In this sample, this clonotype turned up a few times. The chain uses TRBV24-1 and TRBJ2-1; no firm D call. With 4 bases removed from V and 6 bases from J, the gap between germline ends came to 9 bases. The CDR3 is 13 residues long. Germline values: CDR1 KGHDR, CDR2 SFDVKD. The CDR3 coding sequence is TGTGCCACCAGTGACTCCTATATCAATGAGCAGTTCTTC. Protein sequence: CATSDSYINEQFF.

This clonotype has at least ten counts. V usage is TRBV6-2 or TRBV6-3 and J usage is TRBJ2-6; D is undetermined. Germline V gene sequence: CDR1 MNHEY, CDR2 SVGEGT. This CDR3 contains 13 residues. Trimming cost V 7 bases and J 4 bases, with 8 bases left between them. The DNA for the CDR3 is TGTGCCAGCACCCTCATGGGGGCCAACGTCCTGACTTTC. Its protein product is CASTLMGANVLTF.

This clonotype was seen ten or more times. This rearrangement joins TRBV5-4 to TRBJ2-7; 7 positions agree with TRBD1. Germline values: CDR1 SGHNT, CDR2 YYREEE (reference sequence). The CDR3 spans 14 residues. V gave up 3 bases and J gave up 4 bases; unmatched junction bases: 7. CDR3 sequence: CASSSGTALYEQYF. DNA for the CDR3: TGTGCCAGCAGCTCCGGGACAGCCCTTTACGAGCAGTACTTC.